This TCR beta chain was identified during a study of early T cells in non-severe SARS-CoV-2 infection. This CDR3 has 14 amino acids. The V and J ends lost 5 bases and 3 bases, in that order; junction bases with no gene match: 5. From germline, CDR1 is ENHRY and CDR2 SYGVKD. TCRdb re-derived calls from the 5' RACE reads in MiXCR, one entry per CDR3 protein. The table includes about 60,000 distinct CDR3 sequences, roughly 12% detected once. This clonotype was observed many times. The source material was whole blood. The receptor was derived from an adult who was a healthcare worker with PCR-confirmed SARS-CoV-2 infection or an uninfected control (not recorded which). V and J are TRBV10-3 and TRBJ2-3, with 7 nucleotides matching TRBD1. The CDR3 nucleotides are TGTGCCATCAGTCGGACAGGCGATACAGATACGCAGTATTTT. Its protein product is CAISRTGDTDTQYF.